The sample holds a few counts of the clone carrying this T cell receptor (beta chain). The junction departs from germline at one end; a sequencing error may be responsible. This sample stems from a study of T cell responses to AZD1222 COVID-19 vaccine. Only in-frame clones appear in the TCRdb table, and some are missing; sequencing was by immunoSEQ multiplex PCR. The sample lists under 150,000 clones, around 90% occurring once. The source is an adult who received the AZD1222 COVID-19 vaccine. Sequencing used peripheral blood, obtained 28 days after the second AZD1222 dose.

The CDR3 DNA follows: TGTGCCAGCAGTTACGGGGGGTCCTCCTTCGAGCAGTACTTC. Translated: CASSYGGSSFEQYF. This chain links TRBV6-6 with TRBJ2-7, with D maybe TRBD2 (6 bases). Germline V lookup: CDR1 MNHNY, CDR2 SVGAGI (reference sequence). CDR3 size: 14 residues.